Sequencing of this T cell receptor beta chain was carried out in a study of cytomegalovirus exposure and HLA in healthy donors. Points from the study as a whole: It was confirmed in vitro that a few of the CMV-associated chains were specific for CMV antigens. Reported performance of the classifier showed diagnosis of cytomegalovirus status with high specificity and sensitivity. Listed as cytomegalovirus-associated were 150 to 200 TCR beta chains.

Donors were drawn from the 120-subject validation cohort, separate from the roughly 670-subject first cohort. The assay was immunoSEQ multiplex PCR, and TCRdb's table has in-frame clones only and misses some. The data hold 100,000 to 150,000 clones, with about 94% observed a single time. As for this clone: What it recognizes is unknown.

Trimming pared 5 bases from V and 2 bases from J, leaving 13 bases between. CDR3 length: 15 residues. Germline loops: CDR1 SNHLY, CDR2 FYNNEI. This chain connects TRBV2 to TRBJ1-5; no clear D. The sequence came from a young woman in good health and CMV-seronegative. Sequencing was carried out using PBMCs. The CDR3 here is CASSFGGLGNQPQHF. The CDR3 DNA reads as TGTGCCAGCAGTTTCGGAGGGCTGGGCAATCAGCCCCAGCATTTT.